This TCR beta chain was retrieved from a study of CD4 T cells in relation to SARS-CoV-2 and coronaviruses. Whole-study context: The negative reference was HIV-1 Nef peptide pool or peptide-free culture. Study-wide results and limits: Each donor contributed either pre-pandemic or post-infection samples, not both. The cross-reactivity analysis covered only spike protein, not other viral proteins.

This CDR3 spans 12 amino acids. CDR1 SGHAT and CDR2 FQDESV come from the germline V gene (reference sequence). Trimming left V 2 bases short and J 5 bases short, with 5 bases between. The unexposed donors gave CD4+ T cells in 2011-2018, prior to COVID-19. After approximately ten days of culture, CD4+ T cells were isolated. Cultures held a few million PBMCs per well with around 9.7 IU/ml IL-2. A word on this clone: Its specificity is not known.

Assay used: immunoSEQ multiplex PCR; TCRdb lists only in-frame clones, some missing. This repertoire shows some 14,000 clones, roughly 78% found once; its top ten account for more than 15%. The sequenced sample was CD4+ T cells from PBMCs, cultured in vitro. The chain uses TRBV11-1 and TRBJ2-3; D is unclear. The source is a human donor in good health. The CDR3 spells CASSLTEDTQYF. In DNA, the CDR3 is TGTGCCAGCAGCTTAACAGAAGATACGCAGTATTTT.